The 5 T cell receptor beta chains below were found in one sample sequenced in a study of blood T cell repertoires in COVID-19. Produced via immunoSEQ multiplex PCR; TCRdb's table is partial and in-frame only. The sample consists of about 50,000 clones, roughly 91% of them appearing once. Sequencing used peripheral blood. The receptors were sampled from a human donor in a cohort sampled during active COVID-19.

The chain couples TRBV6-5 to TRBJ2-5; tentatively, D is TRBD2 (7 bases). The CDR3 has 15 amino acids. Germline V gene data show CDR1 as MNHEY and CDR2 as SVGAGI. V lost 2 bases and J 7 bases, leaving 17 bases between the germline ends. The CDR3, as DNA: TGTGCCAGCAGTTACGGAAAACAGGGAGGGACGACCCAGTACTTC. This gives the protein CASSYGKQGGTTQYF.

This clone was picked up one time. The V gene is TRBV28, the J gene TRBJ2-3, with 8 positions matching TRBD1. Trimming removed 5 bases from V and 4 bases from J; junction bases left unmatched: 5. This CDR3 has 14 residues. The germline gives CDR1 MDHEN, CDR2 SYDVKM. The CDR3 protein is CASSLDRVADTQYF. In DNA form, the CDR3 reads TGTGCCAGCAGTCTGGACAGGGTTGCAGATACGCAGTATTTT.

This chain uses TRBV5-6 with TRBJ1-1; weak D call: TRBD1 (5 bases). Germline lookup yields CDR1 SGHDT and CDR2 YYEEEE. With 2 bases removed from V and 6 bases from J, the gap between germline ends came to 14 bases. This CDR3 contains 14 residues. The DNA of the CDR3 is TGTGCCAGCAGCTTTAGACCAGGGACTCCTGAAGCTTTCTTT. The encoded protein is CASSFRPGTPEAFF.

The V gene is TRBV27, the J gene TRBJ2-3; TRBD2 might be the D (5 bases). The CDR3 covers 14 residues. Between the trimmed V and J ends, which lost 10 bases and 4 bases, there was a span of 18 bases. The germline V gene has CDR1 MNHEY and CDR2 SMNVEV (reference sequence). The CDR3 loop is CATNLGYGADTQYF. CDR3 sequence (DNA): TGTGCCACCAATCTAGGGTACGGGGCAGATACGCAGTATTTT.

The rearrangement joins TRBV18 to TRBJ2-2, with TRBD2 as a possible D gene (5 bases). Trimming removed 2 bases from V and 5 bases from J, with 15 bases in between. The CDR3 has 16 amino acids. CDR1 and CDR2 (germline): KGHSH, LQKENI. The CDR3 sequence is CASSPDAGRRTGELFF. The CDR3 DNA follows: TGTGCCAGCTCACCAGATGCGGGCAGGCGAACCGGGGAGCTGTTTTTT.